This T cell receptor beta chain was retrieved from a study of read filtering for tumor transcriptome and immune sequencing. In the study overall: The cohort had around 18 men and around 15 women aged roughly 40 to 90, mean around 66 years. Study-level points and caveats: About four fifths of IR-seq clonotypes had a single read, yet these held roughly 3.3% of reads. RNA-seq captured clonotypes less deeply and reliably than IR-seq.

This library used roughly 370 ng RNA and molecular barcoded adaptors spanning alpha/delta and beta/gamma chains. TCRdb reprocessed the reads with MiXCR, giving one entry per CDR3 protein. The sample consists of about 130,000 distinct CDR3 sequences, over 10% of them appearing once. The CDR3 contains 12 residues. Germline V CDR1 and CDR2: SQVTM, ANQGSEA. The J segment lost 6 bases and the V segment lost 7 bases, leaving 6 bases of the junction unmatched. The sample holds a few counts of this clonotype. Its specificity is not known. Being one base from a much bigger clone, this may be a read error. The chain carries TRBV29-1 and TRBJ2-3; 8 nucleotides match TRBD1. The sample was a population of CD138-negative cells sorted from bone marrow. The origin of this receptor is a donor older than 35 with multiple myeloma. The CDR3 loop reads CSAETGVDTQYF. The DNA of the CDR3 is TGCAGCGCTGAGACAGGGGTGGATACGCAGTATTTT.